This T cell receptor (beta chain) was profiled in a study of regulatory T cells. Study conclusions and caveats: Regulatory T cells showed the strongest V-J pair restriction and V/J gene skewing among patient repertoires. Control CD8+ cells showed a nonsignificant trend toward higher Shannon entropy than patient CD8+ cells.

The CDR3 has 14 amino acids. CDR1 is SGHVT, CDR2 SQSDAQ, per germline. V lost 5 bases and J lost 3, with 11 bases in between. The PCR used 52 TRBV and 13 TRBJ primers. The table came from immunoSEQ multiplex PCR; TCRdb's copy has only in-frame clones and leaves some out. The sample comprises a few thousand clones, less than 80% of which are singletons, and 25% to 35% rests with the top ten. All CD3G-deficient patients showed autoimmunity, more severe in two. Patients, 2 to 39 years old, had expanded memory T-cell proportions. Concerning this clone itself: Its antigen is unknown.

The chain links TRBV7-4 to TRBJ1-5, with D possibly TRBD1 on 5 matching bases. This receptor was obtained from a young adult with CD3G deficiency. Sequenced material: CD8+ T cells sorted from blood. CDR3 DNA sequence: TGTGCCAGCAGCGTTTGGGGACCCAATCAGCCCCAGCATTTT. This encodes CASSVWGPNQPQHF.